This entry features one T cell receptor beta chain sequence. As handled by the study authors: The authors estimated nucleated cell counts from reference gene primer amplification. TCRdb's copy holds only in-frame clones and misses some; the assay was immunoSEQ multiplex PCR. V and J calls plus clone size are reproduced from that table; the DNA served to infer D and trimming. Of about 180,000 clones listed, over 70% are singletons. The data are from a study of blood T cell repertoires in COVID-19. Study summary: Material from acute and convalescent COVID-19 was sourced from the United States, Italy and Spain.

V shed 2 bases and J shed 7 bases, with 14 bases lying between them. The germline V gene has CDR1 MDHEN and CDR2 SYDVKM. The CDR3 loop spans 15 amino acids. Recruited during active infection, patients (from Seattle) were subsequently followed longitudinally. The V gene is TRBV28, the J gene TRBJ1-4; D call uncertain. The sequence was collected from a woman aged 40 to 50 with COVID-19, enrolled during active disease. Sequencing was performed on peripheral blood. This chain's CDR3 is CASSLRGTEGEKLFF. In nucleotides, the CDR3 is TGTGCCAGCAGTTTACGAGGCACTGAGGGTGAAAAACTGTTTTTT.